The 7 T cell receptor beta chains presented below share a single source sample, sequenced in a study of siplizumab effects on memory and regulatory T cells. Produced via immunoSEQ multiplex PCR; TCRdb's table is partial and in-frame only. The table shows about 82,000 clones, with approximately 90% occurring only once. The specimen sequenced was Tregs sorted from blood. Receptors were obtained from a human donor in good health.

J is TRBJ2-7 and V is TRBV4-1; D not resolved. Trimming took off 4 bases at V and 5 bases at J, with 15 bases between the two ends. Germline CDR1 is MGHRA and CDR2 is YSYEKL. This CDR3 spans 14 amino acids. CDR3 coding DNA: TGCGCCAGCAGCCCCGAAAGGATCCCGGACGAGCAGTACTTC. It encodes CASSPERIPDEQYF.

This chain uses TRBV7-9 with TRBJ1-2; D unresolved. Germline assignment: CDR1 SEHNR and CDR2 FQNEAQ (reference sequence). Trimming shortened V by 1 base and J by 3 bases, and 6 bases separated the two germline ends. The CDR3 has 13 residues. CDR3 protein: CASSLGQYYGYTF. CDR3 bases: TGTGCCAGCAGCTTAGGGCAGTACTATGGCTACACCTTC.

The chain couples TRBV7-2 to TRBJ2-7; tentatively, D is TRBD2 (6 bases). Germline values: CDR1 SGHTA, CDR2 FQGNSA. V shed 5 bases and J shed 4 bases, with 18 bases lying between them. There are 15 residues in the CDR3. In DNA form, the CDR3 reads TGTGCCAGCAGCCTAATCCCTCGCGGGGAATACGAGCAGTACTTC. This gives the protein CASSLIPRGEYEQYF.

The sample holds one count of this clone. The chain has TRBV6-1 and TRBJ2-4, with 9 bases fitting TRBD1. The trim removed 6 bases at V and 8 bases at J, leaving 5 bases unmatched. Germline V gene lookup returns CDR1 MNHNS and CDR2 SASEGT. The CDR3 spans 13 residues. The CDR3 DNA follows: TGTGCCAGCAGACGGGACAGGGTTGACATTCAGTACTTC. Its protein is CASRRDRVDIQYF.

The chain carries TRBV4-2 and TRBJ1-1; weak D call: TRBD1 (5 bases). The CDR3 has 16 amino acids. V lost 1 base and J 0 bases, leaving 12 bases between the germline ends. Germline V CDR1 and CDR2: LGHNA, YNFKEQ. The CDR3 DNA reads TGTGCCAGCAGCCAAGCCCCTGGGGGACTGAACACTGAAGCTTTCTTT. Protein: CASSQAPGGLNTEAFF.

The CDR3 protein is CASSFLADSYEQYF. The DNA of the CDR3 is TGCGCCAGCAGCTTCCTAGCGGACTCCTACGAGCAGTACTTC. This rearrangement joins TRBV5-1 to TRBJ2-7, with TRBD2 matching over 7 bases. Germline CDR1 SGHRS, CDR2 YFSETQ. The CDR3 runs 14 residues. V gave up 2 bases and J gave up 0 bases; unmatched junction bases: 2.

The V gene is TRBV5-4, the J gene TRBJ1-1, with TRBD1 matching 10 bases. Trimming took 2 bases from V and 3 from J; bases not matched to a gene: 4. CDR1 and CDR2 (germline): SGHNT, YYREEE (reference sequence). The CDR3 runs to 15 residues. CDR3 sequence: CASSFTGQGDTEAFF. The CDR3 DNA sequence: TGTGCCAGCAGCTTCACCGGACAGGGGGACACTGAAGCTTTCTTT.